The TCR beta chain under discussion was sequenced for a study of blood T cell repertoires in COVID-19. Profiled with immunoSEQ multiplex PCR; TCRdb holds only in-frame clones, not every one. The sample lists about 100,000 clones, around 90% occurring once. This CDR3 contains 11 residues. V was clipped by 3 bases and J by 6 bases, with 4 bases between them. The sequence was obtained from a man in his sixties or seventies with acute or convalescent COVID-19. Sequencing used peripheral blood. The gene calls are TRBV12-3 or TRBV12-4 and TRBJ2-3, with no clear D. The DNA for the CDR3 is TGTGCCAGCAGTTTCGCGGATACGCAGTATTTT. Translation gives CASSFADTQYF.